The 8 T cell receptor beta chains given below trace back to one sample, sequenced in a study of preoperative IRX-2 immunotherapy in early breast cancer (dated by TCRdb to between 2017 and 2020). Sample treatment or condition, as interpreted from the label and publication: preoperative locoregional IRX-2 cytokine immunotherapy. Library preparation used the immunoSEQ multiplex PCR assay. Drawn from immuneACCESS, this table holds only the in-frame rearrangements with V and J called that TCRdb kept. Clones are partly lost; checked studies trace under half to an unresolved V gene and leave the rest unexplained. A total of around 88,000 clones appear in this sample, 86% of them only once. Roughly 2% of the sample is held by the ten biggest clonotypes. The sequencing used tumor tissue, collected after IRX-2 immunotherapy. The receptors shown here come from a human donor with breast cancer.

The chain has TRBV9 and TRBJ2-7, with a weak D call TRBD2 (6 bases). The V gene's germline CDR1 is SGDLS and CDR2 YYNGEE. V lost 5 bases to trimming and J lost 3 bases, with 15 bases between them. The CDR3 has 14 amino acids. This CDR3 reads CASSDDGGIYEQYF. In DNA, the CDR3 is TGTGCCAGCAGTGACGATGGGGGGATCTACGAGCAGTACTTC.

The CDR3 DNA reads TGTGCCAGCAGCTTAAAGCCAGGGCGGACCGAGCAGTACTTC. Translated, it gives CASSLKPGRTEQYF. The chain couples TRBV11-3 to TRBJ2-7; weak D call: TRBD1 (5 bases). Trimming pared 2 bases from V and 6 bases from J, leaving 14 bases between. CDR1 and CDR2 (germline): SGHNT, YENEEA. The CDR3 is 14 amino acids.

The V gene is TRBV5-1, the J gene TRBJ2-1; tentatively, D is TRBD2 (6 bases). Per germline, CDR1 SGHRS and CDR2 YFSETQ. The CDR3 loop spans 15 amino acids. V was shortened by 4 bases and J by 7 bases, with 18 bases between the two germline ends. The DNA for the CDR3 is TGCGCCAGCAGCGTCGACGGGAGCAGAGTTAATGAGCAGTTCTTC. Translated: CASSVDGSRVNEQFF.

The CDR3 sequence is CASSQDGGRSYGYTF. The DNA of the CDR3 is TGTGCCAGCAGCCAAGATGGGGGGCGCAGCTATGGCTACACCTTC. The V gene is TRBV14, the J gene TRBJ1-2; perhaps TRBD1 as D (6 bases). The V end was cut by 0 bases, the J end by 4 bases, with 12 bases between. The CDR3 extends over 15 amino acids. The germline V gene has CDR1 SGHDN and CDR2 FVKESK. The entire variable domain, with the rest obtained from reference TRBV14 and TRBJ1-2, is as follows: EAGVTQFPSHSVIEKGQTVTLRCDPISGHDNLYWYRRVMGKEIKFLLHFVKESKQDESGMPNNRFLAERTGGTYSTLKVQPAELEDSGVYFCASSQDGGRSYGYTFGSGTRLTVV.

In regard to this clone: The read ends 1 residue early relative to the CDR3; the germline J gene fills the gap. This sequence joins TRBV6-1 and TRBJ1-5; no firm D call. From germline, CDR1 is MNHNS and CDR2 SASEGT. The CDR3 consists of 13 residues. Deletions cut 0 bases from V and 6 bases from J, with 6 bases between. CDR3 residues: CASSEAGSQPQHF. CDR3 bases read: TGTGCCAGCAGTGAAGCTGGCAGTCAGCCCCAGCAT.

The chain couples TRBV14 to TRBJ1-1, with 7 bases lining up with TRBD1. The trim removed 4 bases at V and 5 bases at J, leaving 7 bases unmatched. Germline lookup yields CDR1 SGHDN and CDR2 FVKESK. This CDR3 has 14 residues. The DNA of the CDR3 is TGTGCCAGCAGCCTACAGGGGTTCGGGACTGAAGCTTTCTTT. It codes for CASSLQGFGTEAFF.

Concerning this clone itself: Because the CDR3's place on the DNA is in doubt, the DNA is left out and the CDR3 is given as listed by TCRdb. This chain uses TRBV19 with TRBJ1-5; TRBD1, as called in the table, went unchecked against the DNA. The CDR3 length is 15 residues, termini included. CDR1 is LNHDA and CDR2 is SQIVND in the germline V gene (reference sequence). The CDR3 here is CASTSGQGNNQPQHF.

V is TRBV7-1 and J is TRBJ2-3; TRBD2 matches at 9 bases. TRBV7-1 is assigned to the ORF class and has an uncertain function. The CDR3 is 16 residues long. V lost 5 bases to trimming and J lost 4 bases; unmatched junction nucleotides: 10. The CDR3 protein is CASSEAQAGGADTQYF. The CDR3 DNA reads TGTGCCAGCAGCGAGGCCCAGGCGGGGGGGGCAGATACGCAGTATTTT.